The clone carrying this T cell receptor beta chain appeared a few times. Its antigen is undetermined. Template material for amplifying TCR beta CDR3 regions consisted of RNA transcripts. The HTBI primer set was used in a first-round RT-PCR of the TCR CDR3. Via MiXCR, TCRdb re-called the multiplex PCR reads, giving one row per CDR3 protein. The sample lists more than 300,000 distinct CDR3 sequences, about 12% seen once, with around 9.2% in the top ten. This record belongs to a study of T cells in Graves' hyperthyroidism and ophthalmopathy. As for the study in general: It was at initial diagnosis, before any treatment, that peripheral blood was collected.

Findings of the study overall: In the blood, most expanded thyroid clonotypes above 0.001 appeared as well. Ophthalmopathy onset followed model prediction by a median approximately seven months.

V gave up 6 bases and J gave up 8 bases; unmatched junction bases: 12. CDR1 and CDR2 from the germline V gene are MDHEN and SYDVKM. The CDR3 is made up of 15 amino acids. The specimen was blood. This clonotype originated in a woman aged 18-29 years with Graves' hyperthyroidism. The rearrangement uses TRBV28 and TRBJ2-2; 7 bases fit TRBD2. The CDR3 is CASRTPGTTRGELFF. CDR3 in DNA: TGTGCCAGCAGAACCCCCGGGACTACTCGAGGGGAGCTGTTTTTT.